These T cell receptor beta chains were read from a single sample in a study of blood T cell repertoires in COVID-19. The table came from immunoSEQ multiplex PCR; TCRdb's copy has only in-frame clones and leaves some out. The data show tens of thousands of clones, with approximately 85% seen just once and approximately 15% held by the top ten. Sequenced input: peripheral blood. These receptors were collected from a human donor in a cohort sampled during active COVID-19. The CDR3 runs from the conserved cysteine through the conserved F or W. A D gene is named only where the DNA matches it firmly. Clone size is shown for a subset of rows, as once, few, many or a class of expanded clone.

D	J	size	V	CDR3	DNA
-	TRBJ1-6	-	TRBV4-1	CASSLSGNNSPLHF	TGCGCCAGCAGCCTGAGTGGTAATAATTCACCCCTCCACTTT
-	TRBJ2-2	-	TRBV6-5	CASELLRNTGELFF	TGTGCCAGCGAACTCCTAAGGAACACCGGGGAGCTGTTTTTT
-	TRBJ1-1	few	TRBV3-1/TRBV3-2	CASSQRGGSTEAFF	TGTGCCAGCAGCCAAAGGGGAGGAAGCACTGAAGCTTTCTTT
-	TRBJ1-3	-	TRBV6-1	CASSEVAGSSGNTIYF	TGTGCCAGCAGTGAAGTAGCTGGAAGCTCTGGAAACACCATATATTTT
-	TRBJ1-5	-	TRBV7-8	CASSLSGQVNQPQHF	TGTGCCAGCAGCTTATCGGGTCAAGTCAATCAGCCCCAGCATTTT
-	TRBJ1-1	-	TRBV5-5	CASSLWANPGLEAFF	TGTGCCAGCAGCTTGTGGGCTAACCCTGGGCTTGAAGCTTTCTTT
TRBD1	TRBJ2-3	-	TRBV9	CASSYKGQGTDTQYF	TGTGCCAGCAGCTACAAAGGACAGGGCACAGATACGCAGTATTTT
-	TRBJ1-1	few	TRBV30	CAWISAEAFF	TGTGCCTGGATCTCAGCTGAAGCTTTCTTT
TRBD2	TRBJ2-1	-	TRBV11-3	CASSLGGLDYNEQFF	TGTGCCAGCAGCTTAGGCGGACTAGACTACAATGAGCAGTTCTTC
TRBD2	TRBJ2-7	-	TRBV4-1	CASSQVGTSSYEQYF	TGCGCCAGCAGCCAAGTGGGGACTAGCTCCTACGAGCAGTACTTC
TRBD2	TRBJ2-1	-	TRBV5-1	CASSQGTSGMEQFF	TGCGCCAGCAGCCAAGGGACTAGCGGGATGGAGCAGTTCTTC
-	TRBJ1-2	-	TRBV12-3/TRBV12-4	CASSLVWGQRYTF	TGTGCCAGCAGTTTAGTGTGGGGCCAAAGGTACACCTTC
TRBD1	TRBJ2-7	-	TRBV7-6	CASSSDRDSYEQYF	TGTGCCAGCAGCTCGGACAGGGATAGTTACGAGCAGTACTTC
TRBD1	TRBJ1-3	-	TRBV10-3	CAISDRPTGSTSTIYF	TGTGCCATCAGTGACCGCCCGACAGGGAGTACGAGCACCATATATTTT
TRBD2	TRBJ2-5	-	TRBV2	CASSEGLAGGGTQYF	TGTGCCAGCAGTGAAGGGTTAGCGGGGGGTGGGACCCAGTACTTC
TRBD1	TRBJ2-1	-	TRBV19	CASSQPGQGFNEQFF	TGTGCCAGTAGCCAGCCGGGACAGGGGTTTAATGAGCAGTTCTTC
-	TRBJ2-2	-	TRBV3-1/TRBV3-2	CASSIIPRGAGELFF	TGTGCCAGCAGCATTATCCCCAGGGGGGCCGGGGAGCTGTTTTTT
TRBD1	TRBJ1-2	many	TRBV9	CASSFDRGGYGYTF	TGTGCCAGCAGCTTCGACAGGGGGGGCTATGGCTACACCTTC
TRBD2	TRBJ2-3	-	TRBV19	CASSRTSGKTDTQYF	TGTGCCAGTAGTAGGACTAGCGGAAAGACAGATACGCAGTATTTT
-	TRBJ2-1	-	TRBV30	CAWSSVFYNEQFF	TGTGCCTGGTCTAGCGTGTTCTACAATGAGCAGTTCTTC
-	TRBJ1-5	-	TRBV28	CASSPPRQGNQPQHF	TGTGCCAGCAGTCCCCCCCGGCAGGGAAATCAGCCCCAGCATTTT
-	TRBJ2-7	-	TRBV5-1	CASSFSQGVYEQYF	TGCGCCAGCAGCTTTTCGCAAGGGGTCTACGAGCAGTACTTC
-	TRBJ2-7	-	TRBV27	CASSRQETPYEQYF	TGTGCCAGCAGTCGACAGGAGACCCCCTACGAGCAGTACTTC
-	TRBJ2-3	-	TRBV20-1	CSASIWTESSTDTQYF	TGCAGTGCTAGTATTTGGACAGAGTCTAGCACAGATACGCAGTATTTT
TRBD1	TRBJ2-1	-	TRBV15	CATSAWDRVSNEQFF	TGTGCCACCAGCGCCTGGGACAGGGTCTCCAATGAGCAGTTCTTC
TRBD2	TRBJ2-7	few	TRBV6-6	CASRPAGDTWKQYF	TGTGCCAGCAGGCCAGCGGGGGACACCTGGAAGCAGTACTTC
-	TRBJ1-6	-	TRBV3-1/TRBV3-2	CASSPASSSYNSPLHF	TGTGCCAGCAGCCCCGCCTCGAGCTCCTATAATTCACCCCTCCACTTT
TRBD1	TRBJ2-7	-	TRBV4-1	CASSQADRVVFYEQYF	TGCGCCAGCAGCCAGGCCGACAGGGTAGTTTTCTACGAGCAGTACTTC
-	TRBJ2-5	-	TRBV2	CASSDGGAVALETQYF	TGTGCCAGCAGTGATGGGGGGGCGGTGGCTCTGGAGACCCAGTACTTC
-	TRBJ2-7	once	TRBV28	CASSLSPAVWREQYF	TGTGCCAGCAGTTTAAGTCCAGCGGTCTGGAGGGAGCAGTACTTC
-	TRBJ1-1	-	TRBV18	CASSPLVGRNTEAFF	TGTGCCAGCTCACCACTTGTAGGGAGGAACACTGAAGCTTTCTTT
-	TRBJ2-7	few	TRBV5-1	CASSFGPPSYEQYF	TGCGCCAGCAGCTTTGGCCCGCCTTCCTACGAGCAGTACTTC
TRBD2	TRBJ2-5	-	TRBV7-6	CASSLAPSGETQYF	TGTGCCAGCAGCTTAGCCCCTAGCGGAGAGACCCAGTACTTC
TRBD1	TRBJ1-5	-	TRBV30	CAWSSPFRGRINQPQHF	TGTGCCTGGAGTAGTCCCTTCAGGGGGCGAATCAATCAGCCCCAGCATTTT